This T cell receptor beta chain emerged from a study of identical twins. This clonotype was observed a few times. Germline trimming cut 7 bases from V and 3 bases from J; bases unmatched to any gene: 7. The CDR3 runs to 14 residues. Germline V lookup: CDR1 SGHTA, CDR2 FQGNSA. From the 5' RACE reads, TCRdb called clonotypes with MiXCR, one entry per CDR3 protein. The sample contains about 900,000 distinct CDR3 sequences, about 12% of which appear only once. In addition, the sample was reused for a study of yellow fever vaccine responses in identical twins.

The receptor's source is a woman aged 18-29 years in good health. J is TRBJ2-5 and V is TRBV7-2, with TRBD2 identical over 8 bases. Sequenced: PBMCs. CDR3 DNA sequence: TGTGCCAGCAACCCCGGGAGGGGCGAAGAGACCCAGTACTTC. This translates into CASNPGRGEETQYF.